This T cell receptor (beta chain) was captured in a study of shared clonotypes between healthy human individuals. Study-level background: Ranging from 18 to 49 in age, donors were a couple of women and a few men.

Some 90 million PBMCs were counted before genomic DNA extraction. TCRdb's copy holds only in-frame clones and misses some; the assay was immunoSEQ multiplex PCR. The sample contains about 470,000 clones, around 79% of which appear only once. Germline values: CDR1 MDHEN, CDR2 SYDVKM. The CDR3 covers 13 residues. V was pared by 4 bases and J by 2 bases, with 9 bases between. The chain links TRBV28 to TRBJ2-7; no firm D call. The sequencing input was PBMCs. The TCR sequence derives from a woman between 40 and 50 years old in good health. Some clones in this sample may be carry-over from other donors' samples. CDR3 sequence reads: CASSWELAYEQYF. Here the CDR3 DNA reads TGTGCCAGCAGTTGGGAACTCGCCTACGAGCAGTACTTC.